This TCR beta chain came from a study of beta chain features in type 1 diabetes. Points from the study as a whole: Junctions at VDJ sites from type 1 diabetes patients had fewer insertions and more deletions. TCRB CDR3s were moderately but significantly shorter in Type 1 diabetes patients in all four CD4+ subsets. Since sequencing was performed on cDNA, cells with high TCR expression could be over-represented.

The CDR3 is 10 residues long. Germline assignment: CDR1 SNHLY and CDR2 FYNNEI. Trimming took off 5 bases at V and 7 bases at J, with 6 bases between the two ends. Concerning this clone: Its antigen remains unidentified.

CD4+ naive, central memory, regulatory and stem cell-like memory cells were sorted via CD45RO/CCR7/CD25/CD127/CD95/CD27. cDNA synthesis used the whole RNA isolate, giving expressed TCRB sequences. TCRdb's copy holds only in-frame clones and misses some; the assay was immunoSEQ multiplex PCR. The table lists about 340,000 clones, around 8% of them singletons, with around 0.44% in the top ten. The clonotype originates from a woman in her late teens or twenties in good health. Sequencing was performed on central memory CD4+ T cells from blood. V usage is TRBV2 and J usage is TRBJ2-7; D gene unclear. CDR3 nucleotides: TGTGCCAGCAGTCCATTTGAGCAGTACTTC. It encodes CASSPFEQYF.